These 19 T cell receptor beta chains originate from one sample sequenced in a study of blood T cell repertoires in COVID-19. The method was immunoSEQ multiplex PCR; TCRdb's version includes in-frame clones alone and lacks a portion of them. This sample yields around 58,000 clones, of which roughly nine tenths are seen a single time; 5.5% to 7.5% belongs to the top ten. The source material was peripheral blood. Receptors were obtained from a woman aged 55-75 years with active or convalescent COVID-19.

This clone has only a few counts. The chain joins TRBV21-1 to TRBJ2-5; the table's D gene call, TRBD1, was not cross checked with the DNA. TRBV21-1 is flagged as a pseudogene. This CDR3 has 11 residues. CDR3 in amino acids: CASWPQETQYF. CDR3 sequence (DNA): TGTGCCAGCTGGCCCCAAGAGACCCAGTACTTC.

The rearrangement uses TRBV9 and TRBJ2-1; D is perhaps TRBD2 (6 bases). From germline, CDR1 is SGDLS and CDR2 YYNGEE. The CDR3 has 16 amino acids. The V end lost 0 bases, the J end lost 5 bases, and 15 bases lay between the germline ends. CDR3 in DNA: TGTGCCAGCAGCGTAGCTGGGACTCGCAACAACAATGAGCAGTTCTTC. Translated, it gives CASSVAGTRNNNEQFF.

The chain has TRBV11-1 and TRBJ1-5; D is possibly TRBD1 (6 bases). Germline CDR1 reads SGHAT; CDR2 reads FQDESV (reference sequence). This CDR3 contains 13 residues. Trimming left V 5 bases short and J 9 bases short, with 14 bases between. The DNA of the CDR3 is TGTGCCAGCAGCCGGGCTTTAGGGGGGCCCCAGCATTTT. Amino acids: CASSRALGGPQHF. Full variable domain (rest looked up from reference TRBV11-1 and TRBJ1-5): EAEVAQSPRYKITEKSQAVAFWCDPISGHATLYWYRQILGQGPELLVQFQDESVVDDSQLPKDRFSAERLKGVDSTLKIQPAELGDSAMYLCASSRALGGPQHFGDGTRLSIL.

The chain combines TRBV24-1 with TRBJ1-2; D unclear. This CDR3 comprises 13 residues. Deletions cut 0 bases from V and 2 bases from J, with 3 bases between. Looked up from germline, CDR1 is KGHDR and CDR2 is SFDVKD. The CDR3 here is CATSDLSNYGYTF. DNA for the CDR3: TGTGCCACCAGTGATTTGTCGAACTATGGCTACACCTTC.

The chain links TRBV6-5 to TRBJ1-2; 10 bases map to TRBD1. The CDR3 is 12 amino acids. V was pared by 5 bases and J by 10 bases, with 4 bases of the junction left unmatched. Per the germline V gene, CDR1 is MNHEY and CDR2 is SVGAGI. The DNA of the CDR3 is TGTGCCAGCAGTCCTGGGACAGGGGACTACACCTTC. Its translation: CASSPGTGDYTF.

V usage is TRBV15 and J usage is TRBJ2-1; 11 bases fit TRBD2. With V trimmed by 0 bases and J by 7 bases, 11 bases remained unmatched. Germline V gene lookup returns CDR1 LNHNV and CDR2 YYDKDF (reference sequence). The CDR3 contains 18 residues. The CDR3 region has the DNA TGTGCCACCAGCAGAGATCCCGGTGGGACTAGCGGATTAAATGAGCAGTTCTTC. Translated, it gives CATSRDPGGTSGLNEQFF.

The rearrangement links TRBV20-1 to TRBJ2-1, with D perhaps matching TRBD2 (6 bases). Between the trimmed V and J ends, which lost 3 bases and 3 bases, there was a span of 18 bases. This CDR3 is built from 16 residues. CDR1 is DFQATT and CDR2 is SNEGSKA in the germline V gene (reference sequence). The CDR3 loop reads CSASVRLESRYNEQFF. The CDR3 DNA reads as TGCAGTGCTAGTGTGAGACTAGAATCCCGCTACAATGAGCAGTTCTTC.

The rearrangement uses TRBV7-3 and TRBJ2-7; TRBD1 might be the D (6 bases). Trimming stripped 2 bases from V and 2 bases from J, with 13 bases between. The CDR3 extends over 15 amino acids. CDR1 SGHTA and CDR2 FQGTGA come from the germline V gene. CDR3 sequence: CASSLGQLGAYEQYF. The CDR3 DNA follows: TGTGCCAGCAGCTTAGGACAGTTGGGCGCCTACGAGCAGTACTTC.

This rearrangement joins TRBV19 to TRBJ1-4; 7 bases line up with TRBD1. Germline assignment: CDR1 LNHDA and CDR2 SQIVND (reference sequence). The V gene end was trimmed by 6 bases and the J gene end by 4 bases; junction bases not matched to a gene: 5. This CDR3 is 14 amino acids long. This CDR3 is CASSLRQGNEKLFF. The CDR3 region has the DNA TGTGCCAGTAGCCTAAGACAGGGTAATGAAAAACTGTTTTTT.

DNA for the CDR3: TGTGCCACCAGCCGACAGGGCGGCTCTGGCTACACCTTC. Translated: CATSRQGGSGYTF. This chain uses TRBV24-1 with TRBJ1-2; 7 bases are a match to TRBD1. V was clipped by 7 bases and J by 7 bases; unmatched bases: 8. There are 13 residues in the CDR3. In germline, CDR1 is KGHDR, CDR2 SFDVKD.

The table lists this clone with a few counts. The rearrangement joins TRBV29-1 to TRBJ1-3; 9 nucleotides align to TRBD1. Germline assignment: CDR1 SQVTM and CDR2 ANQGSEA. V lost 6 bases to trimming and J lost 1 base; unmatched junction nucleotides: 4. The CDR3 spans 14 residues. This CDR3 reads CSVGGTGSGNTIYF. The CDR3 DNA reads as TGCAGCGTCGGAGGGACAGGGTCTGGAAACACCATATATTTT.

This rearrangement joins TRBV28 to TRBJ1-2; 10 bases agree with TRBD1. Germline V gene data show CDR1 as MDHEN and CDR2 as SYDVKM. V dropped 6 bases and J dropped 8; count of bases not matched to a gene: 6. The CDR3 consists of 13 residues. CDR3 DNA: TGTGCCAGCAGCCGGGGACAGGGGAGAGGCTACACCTTC. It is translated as CASSRGQGRGYTF.

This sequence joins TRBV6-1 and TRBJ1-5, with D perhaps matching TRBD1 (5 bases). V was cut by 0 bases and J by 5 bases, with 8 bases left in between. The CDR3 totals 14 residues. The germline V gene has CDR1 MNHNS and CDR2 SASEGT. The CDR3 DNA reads TGTGCCAGCAGTGAAGCGTTCAGGGATCAGCCCCAGCATTTT. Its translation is CASSEAFRDQPQHF.

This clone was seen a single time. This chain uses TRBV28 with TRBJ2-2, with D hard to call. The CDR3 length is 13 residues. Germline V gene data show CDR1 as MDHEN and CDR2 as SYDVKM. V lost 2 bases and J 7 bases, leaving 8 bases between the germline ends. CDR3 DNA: TGTGCCAGCAGTTTAGGTGGCAACGGGGAGCTGTTTTTT. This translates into CASSLGGNGELFF.

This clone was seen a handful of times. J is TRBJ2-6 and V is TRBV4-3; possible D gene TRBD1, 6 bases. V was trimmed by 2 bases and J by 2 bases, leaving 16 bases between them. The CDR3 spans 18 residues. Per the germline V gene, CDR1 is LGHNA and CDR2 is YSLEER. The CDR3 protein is CASSQSRTVQTGANVLTF. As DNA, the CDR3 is TGCGCCAGCAGCCAATCTCGGACAGTCCAGACTGGGGCCAACGTCCTGACTTTC.

The CDR3 loop is CASTTGLRVYNEQFF. CDR3 bases: TGTGCCAGCACCACGGGACTACGGGTCTACAATGAGCAGTTCTTC. The chain couples TRBV9 to TRBJ2-1; TRBD2 aligns across 7 bases. The germline V gene has CDR1 SGDLS and CDR2 YYNGEE. The CDR3 spans 15 residues. V lost 6 bases, J lost 3 bases, and 9 bases stayed unmatched.

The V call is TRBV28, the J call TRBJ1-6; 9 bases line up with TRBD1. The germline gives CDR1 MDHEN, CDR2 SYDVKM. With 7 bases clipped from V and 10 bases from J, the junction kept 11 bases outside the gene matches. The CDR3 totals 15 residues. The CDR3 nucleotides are TGTGCCAGCACCCTAGGGGGGACAGGGAACTCACCCCTCCACTTT. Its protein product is CASTLGGTGNSPLHF.

DNA of the CDR3: TGCGCCAGCAGCCTTATACAGAACACCGGGGAGCTGTTTTTT. Amino acids: CASSLIQNTGELFF. The V gene is TRBV5-1, the J gene TRBJ2-2; D call uncertain. With 4 bases removed from V and 1 base from J, the gap between germline ends came to 8 bases. The germline V gene has CDR1 SGHRS and CDR2 YFSETQ. The CDR3 is 14 residues long.

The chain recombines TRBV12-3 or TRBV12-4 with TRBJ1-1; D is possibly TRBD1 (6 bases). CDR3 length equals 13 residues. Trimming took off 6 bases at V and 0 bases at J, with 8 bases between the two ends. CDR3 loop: CASRDSLNTEAFF. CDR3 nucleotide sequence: TGTGCCAGCAGGGACAGTTTGAACACTGAAGCTTTCTTT.